This record looks at one TCR beta chain sequence and its context. Its matching antigen is unknown. PCR was performed a second time for about 7 to 12 cycles using a sample-barcoded 5' primer and a J-beta primer mix. From each sample, at least 2.5 million paired-end reads containing CDR3 were obtained. TCRdb re-analysed the 5' RACE reads in MiXCR, keeping a single row per CDR3 protein. The sample lists under 1 million distinct CDR3 sequences, around two fifths occurring once. This record belongs to a study of blood T cells in healthy people across ages. Study-wide results and caveats: More naive CD4+ cells and higher diversity were found in long-lived than in aged donors.

V lost 4 bases and J lost 7, with 19 bases in between. Per germline, CDR1 LGHNA and CDR2 YSLEER. The CDR3 consists of 15 residues. The sequencing sample was made of blood. The chain employs TRBV4-3 and TRBJ1-2; TRBD1 might be the D (5 bases). The clonotype was recovered from a man aged 60-69 years in good health. The CDR3 DNA follows: TGCGCCAGCAGCCTCCACGGACGGGACGGAGGTGGCTACACCTTC. Encoded protein: CASSLHGRDGGGYTF.